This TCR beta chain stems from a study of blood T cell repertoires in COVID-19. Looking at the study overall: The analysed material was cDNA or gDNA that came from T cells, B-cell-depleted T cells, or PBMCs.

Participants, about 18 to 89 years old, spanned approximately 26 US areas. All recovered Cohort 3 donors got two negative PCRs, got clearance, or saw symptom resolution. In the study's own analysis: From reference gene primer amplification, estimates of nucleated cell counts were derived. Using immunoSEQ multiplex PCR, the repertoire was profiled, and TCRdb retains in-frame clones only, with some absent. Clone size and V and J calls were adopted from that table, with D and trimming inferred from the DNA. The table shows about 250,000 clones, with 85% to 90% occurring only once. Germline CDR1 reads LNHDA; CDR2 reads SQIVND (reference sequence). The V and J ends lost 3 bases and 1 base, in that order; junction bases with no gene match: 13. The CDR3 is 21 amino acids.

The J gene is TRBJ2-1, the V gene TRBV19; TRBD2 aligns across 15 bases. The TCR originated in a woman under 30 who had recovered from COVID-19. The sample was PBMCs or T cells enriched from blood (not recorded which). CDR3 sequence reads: CASSIGLRGLAGGRSYNEQFF. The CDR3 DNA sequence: TGTGCCAGTAGTATTGGACTCCGGGGACTAGCGGGGGGCAGGTCCTACAATGAGCAGTTCTTC.